The clone carrying this TCR beta chain was picked up one time. The same CDR3 arises from other DNA sequences in this sample as well. The data were taken from a study of blood T cell repertoires in COVID-19. The table came from immunoSEQ multiplex PCR; TCRdb's copy has only in-frame clones and leaves some out. In the table there are a few hundred thousand clones, around 92% of which are singletons. Trimming took off 3 bases at V and 5 bases at J, with 4 bases between the two ends. The germline gives CDR1 MDHEN, CDR2 SYDVKM. The CDR3 contains 11 residues. Followed over time, Seattle patients had been enrolled while infection was active.

The sequence came from a woman aged 25 to 39 with COVID-19, enrolled during active disease. The rearrangement uses TRBV28 and TRBJ2-5; D uncertain. Sequencing was done on a sample of peripheral blood. CDR3 amino acids: CASSLRETQYF. CDR3 coding DNA: TGTGCCAGCAGTTTGCGGGAGACCCAGTACTTC.